These 12 T cell receptor beta chains were all obtained from the same sample, sequenced in a study of molecular identifiers for immune sequencing clone quantification. MiXCR, run by TCRdb on the PCR reads, gives a single entry per CDR3 protein. The sample lists more than 550,000 distinct CDR3 sequences; about 25% were seen once. Sequences were obtained from naive CD8+ T cells from blood, with Jurkat cell RNA spiked in. Subset noted: FACS-sorted CD8+CD4-CCR7+CD45RA+ naive T cells. All receptors derive from a human donor in good health. Some libraries in this study had Jurkat cell RNA spiked in.

V is TRBV11-2 and J is TRBJ2-7, with D perhaps matching TRBD2 (6 bases). The V gene lost 5 bases and the J gene lost 5 bases, with 22 bases spanning the gap. The CDR3 sequence is 16 residues long. Per germline, CDR1 SGHAT and CDR2 FQNNGV. CDR3 DNA: TGTGCCAGCAGCGGGGGGTTCGGGGCTTACATCAACGAGCAGTACTTC. Its translation is CASSGGFGAYINEQYF.

The chain couples TRBV19 to TRBJ2-7, with TRBD2 as a possible D gene (5 bases). The CDR3 spans 17 residues. The germline V gene encodes CDR1 LNHDA and CDR2 SQIVND (reference sequence). Trimming cost V 4 bases and J 2 bases, with 21 bases left between them. CDR3 coding DNA: TGTGCCAGTAGTACACGTCTTTGGGGAGAGAGGGCCTACGAGCAGTACTTC. This gives the protein CASSTRLWGERAYEQYF. The whole variable domain, remainder taken from reference TRBV19 and TRBJ2-7, is DGGITQSPKYLFRKEGQNVTLSCEQNLNHDAMYWYRQDPGQGLRLIYYSQIVNDFQKGDIAEGYSVSREKKESFPLTVTSAQKNPTAFYLCASSTRLWGERAYEQYFGPGTRLTVT.

About this clonotype itself: A single base separates this from a much larger clone, so it may be a read error. This rearrangement joins TRBV3-1 to TRBJ2-5; D perhaps matches TRBD2 (6 bases). This CDR3 is built from 13 residues. Germline CDR1 LGHDT, CDR2 YNNKEL (reference sequence). CDR3 sequence: CASSPGEQETEYF. In DNA form, the CDR3 reads TGTGCCAGCAGCCCGGGGGAGCAAGAGACCGAGTACTTC.

This clonotype came up many times. This chain joins TRBV6-2 or TRBV6-3 and TRBJ2-2; D gene ambiguous. Trimming shortened V by 2 bases and J by 6 bases, and 13 bases separated the two germline ends. The V gene's germline CDR1 is MNHEY and CDR2 SVGEGT. The CDR3 consists of 15 residues. The CDR3 coding sequence is TGTGCCAGCAGTTACCGGGTTCGTCATCCCGGGGAGCTGTTTTTT. It encodes CASSYRVRHPGELFF.

A remark on this clonotype: This may arise from a read error, as a much more abundant clone is one base away. The genes are TRBV10-3 and TRBJ2-5, with TRBD2 matching 13 bases. Per the germline V gene, CDR1 is ENHRY and CDR2 is SYGVKD. The CDR3 covers 17 residues. The chain's CDR3 is CAISELLAGGSQESQYF. The CDR3 DNA reads TGTGCCATCAGTGAATTACTAGCGGGAGGGTCGCAAGAGTCCCAGTACTTC.

This clonotype has a count of ten or more. V gene TRBV4-1 combines with J gene TRBJ2-7; 10 bases are a match to TRBD2. J was trimmed by 2 bases and V by 4 bases; bases with no gene match: 5. The germline CDR1 and CDR2 sequences are MGHRA and YSYEKL. This CDR3 contains 15 residues. The CDR3: CASSPRTSGPYEQYF. In nucleotides, the CDR3 is TGCGCCAGCAGCCCTAGGACTAGCGGCCCCTACGAGCAGTACTTC.

CDR3 sequence: CASSYSGQLTEAFF. The CDR3 coding sequence is TGTGCCAGCAGTTACTCGGGACAGCTCACTGAAGCTTTCTTT. The chain combines TRBV6-6 with TRBJ1-1; 7 nucleotides match TRBD1. This CDR3 spans 14 amino acids. J lost 4 bases, V lost 0 bases, and 2 bases had no gene match. Germline V gene data show CDR1 as MNHNY and CDR2 as SVGAGI (reference sequence).

This clonotype was counted a few times. The chain couples TRBV28 to TRBJ2-7; tentative D call: TRBD1 (6 bases). Germline CDR1 reads MDHEN; CDR2 reads SYDVKM. Deletions cut 3 bases from V and 4 bases from J, with 19 bases between. The CDR3 is 16 residues long. The CDR3 reads CASSFPQGSAWYEQYF. DNA for the CDR3: TGTGCCAGCAGTTTCCCACAGGGTTCCGCTTGGTACGAGCAGTACTTC. The complete variable domain, with remaining parts taken from reference TRBV28 and TRBJ2-7, reads DVKVTQSSRYLVKRTGEKVFLECVQDMDHENMFWYRQDPGLGLRLIYFSYDVKMKEKGDIPEGYSVSREKKERFSLILESASTNQTSMYLCASSFPQGSAWYEQYFGPGTRLTVT.

This clonotype was detected many times. The V gene is TRBV27, the J gene TRBJ2-6; D gene ambiguous. With 2 bases removed from V and 3 bases from J, the gap between germline ends came to 8 bases. The CDR3 is 15 amino acids. From germline, CDR1 is MNHEY and CDR2 SMNVEV (reference sequence). CDR3 bases: TGTGCCAGCAGTTTAGGAAGGGTTGGGGCCAACGTCCTGACTTTC. Protein product: CASSLGRVGANVLTF.

Remarks on this clonotype: A much larger clone lies a single base off, so this may be a read error. This chain uses TRBV7-9 with TRBJ2-7, with D tentatively TRBD1 (6 bases). There are 16 residues in the CDR3. CDR1 and CDR2 from the germline V gene are SEHNR and FQNEAQ (reference sequence). For the CDR3, the DNA is TGTGCCTGCAGCTTAGCAGGGACAAAGAAAAAGTACGAGCAGTACTTC. Its protein is CACSLAGTKKKYEQYF.

Turning to this clonotype: It may be a read error: a sequence one base away is much more abundant. The chain recombines TRBV3-1 with TRBJ2-1; D unresolved. This CDR3 spans 11 amino acids. Germline-derived CDR1 and CDR2 are LGHDT and YNNKEL (reference sequence). CDR3 coding DNA: TGTGCCGGCAGTACTGCCGCCGAGCAGTTCTTC. Translation: CAGSTAAEQFF.

As concerns this clonotype: This clone may be a read error of a much larger clone one base away. The chain uses TRBV12-3 or TRBV12-4 and TRBJ2-3, with TRBD1 as a possible D gene (6 bases). This CDR3 spans 20 amino acids. The ends were cut back, 7 bases at V and 2 bases at J, with 31 bases in the middle. CDR3 nucleotides: TGTGCCAGCACCGCTGAGGGACATTTAAGGGGGTGGACAACCACAGATACGCAGTATTTT. Amino acid sequence: CASTAEGHLRGWTTTDTQYF.